This T cell receptor beta chain is from a study of blood T cell repertoires in COVID-19. Study-level information: Researchers got acute and convalescent COVID-19 samples from the United States, Italy and Spain. PBMCs, B-cell-depleted T cells, or T cells were the source of the cDNA or gDNA that made up the material.

Authors' data handling: Amplification with reference gene primers provided the estimates of nucleated cell counts. Data came from immunoSEQ multiplex PCR; TCRdb stores just in-frame clones and leaves some out. The V and J calls and clone size were taken over from that table, and D and trimming were inferred from the DNA. The table records around 100,000 clones, about 83% of them present only once. The germline V gene encodes CDR1 SGHRS and CDR2 YFSETQ. The CDR3 spans 16 residues. Trimming removed 0 bases from V and 6 bases from J; junction bases left unmatched: 9. The chain uses TRBV5-1 and TRBJ2-3, with 8 bases lining up with TRBD2. The sample comprised peripheral blood. The receptor's source is a human donor in a cohort sampled during active COVID-19. In DNA, the CDR3 is TGCGCCAGCAGCTTGGTTGGGACTAGATTTTTCGATACGCAGTATTTT. Protein: CASSLVGTRFFDTQYF.